The 24 T cell receptor beta chains presented below share a single source sample, sequenced in a study of a mutant IDH1 vaccine in newly diagnosed glioma. The table came from immunoSEQ multiplex PCR; TCRdb's copy has only in-frame clones and leaves some out. In the table there are roughly 76,000 clones, 70% to 90% of which are singletons. The time point: week 23, last vaccination. The investigators gave 300 ug of mutant IDH1 20-mer peptide in each vaccine dose, together with topical imiquimod. Their antigen targets remain unknown. Source: PBMCs, taken from a glioma patient whose treatment included an IDH1 peptide vaccine. Every receptor here comes from a young man with glioma. Some clones in this sample may be carry-over from other donors' samples.

V and J are TRBV4-3 and TRBJ1-1, with D unresolved. The germline V gene encodes CDR1 LGHNA and CDR2 YSLEER. The CDR3 spans 16 residues. V lost 0 bases and J lost 2, with 13 bases in between. The CDR3 protein is CASSQEVTNQNTEAFF. Here the CDR3 DNA reads TGCGCCAGCAGCCAAGAAGTTACAAACCAAAACACTGAAGCTTTCTTT.

V is TRBV10-3 and J is TRBJ2-7; no firm D call. This CDR3 has 14 residues. The V end lost 0 bases, the J end lost 4 bases, and 10 bases lay between the germline ends. CDR1 and CDR2 (germline): ENHRY, SYGVKD. CDR3 region: CAISESRQEYEQYF. As DNA, the CDR3 is TGTGCCATCAGTGAGTCGCGGCAGGAGTACGAGCAGTACTTC.

J is TRBJ2-1 and V is TRBV6-5, with D possibly being TRBD1 or TRBD2 (5 bases each). This CDR3 is built from 14 residues. Germline CDR1 reads MNHEY; CDR2 reads SVGAGI. Trimming removed 0 bases from V and 8 bases from J, with 11 bases in between. CDR3 region: CASSYSSGTHEQFF. The CDR3 DNA is TGTGCCAGCAGTTACTCTTCGGGGACCCATGAGCAGTTCTTC.

The V call is TRBV29-1, the J call TRBJ2-7; D may be TRBD1 (6 bases). Deletions cut 4 bases from V and 3 bases from J, with 19 bases between. Germline V gives CDR1 SQVTM, CDR2 ANQGSEA. The CDR3 has 15 amino acids. The CDR3 spells CSVVQGPRGSYEQYF. The CDR3 bases are TGCAGCGTTGTTCAGGGGCCCCGGGGAAGCTACGAGCAGTACTTC.

The chain combines TRBV6-1 with TRBJ1-5; D call uncertain. CDR1 is MNHNS, CDR2 SASEGT, per germline. V was cut by 3 bases and J by 4 bases, with 13 bases left in between. This CDR3 has 15 residues. As DNA, the CDR3 is TGTGCCAGCAGTGAGGGAGGTCCAGCAAATCAGCCCCAGCATTTT. It is translated as CASSEGGPANQPQHF.

V is TRBV7-2 and J is TRBJ1-1; unclear D gene. The CDR3 consists of 13 residues. The germline gives CDR1 SGHTA, CDR2 FQGNSA. V dropped 3 bases and J dropped 1 base, with 6 bases sitting between them. Here the CDR3 DNA reads TGTGCCAGCAGCTTGCGACAGAACACTGAAGCTTTCTTT. Protein: CASSLRQNTEAFF.

The chain employs TRBV30 and TRBJ2-3; 10 nucleotides line up with TRBD2. CDR3 length: 16 residues. Looked up from germline, CDR1 is GTSNPN and CDR2 is SVGIG (reference sequence). Trimming at V came to 4 bases and at J to 5 bases, leaving 12 bases not matched to a gene. In nucleotides, the CDR3 is TGTGCCTGGAAGTTAGCGGGGGGCCGGAGATTAGATACGCAGTATTTT. This gives the protein CAWKLAGGRRLDTQYF.

The CDR3 reads CAISEWTGGGGELFF. DNA for the CDR3: TGTGCCATCAGTGAGTGGACTGGGGGCGGCGGGGAGCTGTTTTTT. The genes are TRBV10-3 and TRBJ2-2, with a possible D match to TRBD1 (6 bases). The germline CDR1 and CDR2 sequences are ENHRY and SYGVKD. This CDR3 contains 15 residues. Trimming shortened V by 1 base and J by 7 bases, and 13 bases separated the two germline ends.

V usage is TRBV11-2 and J usage is TRBJ2-1; D call uncertain. V was shortened by 0 bases and J by 8 bases, with 14 bases between the two germline ends. Germline V CDR1 and CDR2: SGHAT, FQNNGV. This CDR3 comprises 15 residues. CDR3 in amino acids: CASSLEGRASYEQFF. The CDR3 nucleotides read TGTGCCAGCAGCTTAGAGGGTCGAGCGAGCTATGAGCAGTTCTTC.

DNA for the CDR3: TGCGCCAGCAGCCGTAAGCCGAGGGCCGATGCTGTGCTCTACAATGAGCAGTTCTTC. Residues: CASSRKPRADAVLYNEQFF. The chain recombines TRBV5-1 with TRBJ2-1; the D gene is possibly TRBD2 (5 bases). Trimming removed 4 bases at V and 3 bases at J, with 26 bases between. Germline assignment: CDR1 SGHRS and CDR2 YFSETQ. The CDR3 is 19 amino acids. Supplemented by reference TRBV5-1 and TRBJ2-1, the full variable domain reads KAGVTQTPRYLIKTRGQQVTLSCSPISGHRSVSWYQQTPGQGLQFLFEYFSETQRNKGNFPGRFSGRQFSNSRSEMNVSTLELGDSALYLCASSRKPRADAVLYNEQFFGPGTRLTVL.

The chain combines TRBV4-2 with TRBJ1-5, with D unclear. This CDR3 contains 16 residues. Germline lookup yields CDR1 LGHNA and CDR2 YNFKEQ. The V gene lost 4 bases and the J gene lost 0 bases, with 13 bases spanning the gap. CDR3 DNA sequence: TGTGCCAGCAGCCCTAAGACGGGTTATAGCAATCAGCCCCAGCATTTT. It is translated as CASSPKTGYSNQPQHF.

This chain connects TRBV7-2 to TRBJ1-5; no definite D call. In germline, CDR1 is SGHTA, CDR2 FQGNSA. The CDR3 consists of 13 residues. The germline V and J ends were trimmed by 1 base and 7 bases, with 8 bases remaining between them. As DNA, the CDR3 is TGTGCCAGCAGCTTAGGATACGGACAGCCCCAGCATTTT. This gives the protein CASSLGYGQPQHF.

V gene TRBV19 combines with J gene TRBJ1-5, with D unclear. Between the trimmed V and J ends, which lost 3 bases and 5 bases, there was a span of 5 bases. Germline CDR1 reads LNHDA; CDR2 reads SQIVND (reference sequence). CDR3 length equals 12 residues. The CDR3 is CASSMLDQPQHF. As DNA, the CDR3 is TGTGCCAGTAGTATGCTAGATCAGCCCCAGCATTTT.

The CDR3 spells CASTRGLNQPQHF. CDR3 nucleotides: TGTGCCAGCACCCGGGGCCTAAATCAGCCCCAGCATTTT. The chain combines TRBV5-8 with TRBJ1-5; weak D call: TRBD1 (5 bases). V was cut by 6 bases and J by 4 bases, with 11 bases left in between. This CDR3 is built from 13 residues. The germline CDR1 and CDR2 sequences are SGHTS and YDEGEE.

A single count supports this clone. The gene calls are TRBV27 and TRBJ2-2; unclear D gene. V lost 2 bases to trimming and J lost 1 base, with 8 bases between them. The CDR3 contains 15 residues. CDR1 MNHEY and CDR2 SMNVEV come from the germline V gene (reference sequence). CDR3 protein: CASSLNLRNTGELFF. In DNA form, the CDR3 reads TGTGCCAGCAGTTTAAACCTCCGGAACACCGGGGAGCTGTTTTTT.

The chain carries TRBV2 and TRBJ1-4; TRBD1 agrees at 8 bases. This CDR3 contains 17 residues. Germline CDR1 and CDR2: SNHLY and FYNNEI. Unmatched junction bases numbered 10, after V lost 4 bases and J lost 3 bases. The CDR3 is CASSGGRGHLANEKLFF. For the CDR3, the DNA is TGTGCCAGCAGTGGTGGCAGGGGGCATCTAGCTAATGAAAAACTGTTTTTT.

The chain is built from TRBV5-1 and TRBJ1-1; D is undetermined. The CDR3 contains 15 residues. CDR1 is SGHRS and CDR2 is YFSETQ in the germline V gene. The V gene lost 0 bases and the J gene lost 0 bases, with 9 bases spanning the gap. The CDR3 nucleotides read TGCGCCAGCAGCTTGGCCTCAGGAGTGAACACTGAAGCTTTCTTT. It translates to CASSLASGVNTEAFF.

This chain joins TRBV15 and TRBJ1-1, with 7 bases fitting TRBD1. The CDR3 is 16 residues long. Trimming removed 5 bases from V and 1 base from J; junction bases left unmatched: 10. In germline, CDR1 is LNHNV, CDR2 YYDKDF (reference sequence). CDR3 protein: CATSAYTGVENTEAFF. The CDR3 region has the DNA TGTGCCACCAGCGCATATACAGGGGTGGAGAACACTGAAGCTTTCTTT.

This sequence joins TRBV6-5 and TRBJ2-2; D is undetermined. CDR1 is MNHEY, CDR2 SVGAGI, per germline. The V end lost 5 bases, the J end lost 9 bases, and 13 bases lay between the germline ends. CDR3 size: 13 residues. The CDR3 region is CASSVGPHRELFF. The CDR3 region has the DNA TGTGCCAGCAGTGTAGGTCCCCACCGGGAGCTGTTTTTT.

This chain uses TRBV28 with TRBJ2-1, with 14 bases identical to TRBD2. This CDR3 spans 19 amino acids. The germline gives CDR1 MDHEN, CDR2 SYDVKM. With V trimmed by 4 bases and J by 5 bases, 13 bases remained unmatched. CDR3 loop: CASSWGLAGDRPLDNEQFF. CDR3 DNA sequence: TGTGCCAGCAGTTGGGGACTAGCGGGGGACCGCCCTCTTGACAATGAGCAGTTCTTC.

V usage is TRBV2 and J usage is TRBJ2-3; 10 nucleotides match TRBD1. This CDR3 is 14 amino acids long. V trimming: 4 bases; J trimming: 4 bases; junction bases outside the gene matches: 2. Germline V gene sequence: CDR1 SNHLY, CDR2 FYNNEI. The CDR3 sequence: CASSATGGADTQYF. DNA of the CDR3: TGTGCCAGCAGTGCGACAGGGGGCGCAGATACGCAGTATTTT.

J is TRBJ2-1 and V is TRBV4-2, with D hard to call. CDR3 size: 13 residues. Germline V lookup: CDR1 LGHNA, CDR2 YNFKEQ. The V end lost 1 base, the J end lost 5 bases, and 6 bases lay between the germline ends. CDR3 region: CASSQGPNNEQFF. The CDR3 DNA reads as TGTGCCAGCAGCCAAGGTCCAAACAATGAGCAGTTCTTC.

V is TRBV6-5 and J is TRBJ2-7, with 8 bases fitting TRBD2. Germline trimming cut 4 bases from V and 3 bases from J; bases unmatched to any gene: 11. The CDR3 is 16 amino acids. Germline CDR1 is MNHEY and CDR2 is SVGAGI. The chain's CDR3 is CASSLYPGLEFYEQYF. For the CDR3, the DNA is TGTGCCAGCAGTTTGTACCCGGGACTAGAGTTCTACGAGCAGTACTTC.

The chain employs TRBV19 and TRBJ2-5; 10 bases are a match to TRBD2. V trimming: 7 bases; J trimming: 7 bases; junction bases outside the gene matches: 12. Germline-derived CDR1 and CDR2 are LNHDA and SQIVND (reference sequence). The length of the CDR3 is 15 residues. The CDR3 reads CASTQTSGSRGTQYF. CDR3 bases: TGTGCCAGTACCCAGACTAGCGGGTCCCGGGGGACCCAGTACTTC.